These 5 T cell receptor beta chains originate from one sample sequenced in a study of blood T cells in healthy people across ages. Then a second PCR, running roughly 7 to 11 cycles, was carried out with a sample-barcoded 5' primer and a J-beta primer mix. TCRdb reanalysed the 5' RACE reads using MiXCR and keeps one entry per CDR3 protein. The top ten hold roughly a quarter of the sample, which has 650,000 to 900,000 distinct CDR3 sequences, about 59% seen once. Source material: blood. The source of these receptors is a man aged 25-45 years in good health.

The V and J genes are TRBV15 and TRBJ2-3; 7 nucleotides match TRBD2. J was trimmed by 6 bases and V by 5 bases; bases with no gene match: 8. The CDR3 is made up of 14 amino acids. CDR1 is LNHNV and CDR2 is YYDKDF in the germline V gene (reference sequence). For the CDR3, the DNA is TGTGCCACCAGCGAAGGACTGGGAGGGGATACGCAGTATTTT. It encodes CATSEGLGGDTQYF.

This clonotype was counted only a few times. CDR3 sequence: CASRSGTADNQPQHF. The CDR3 DNA reads as TGTGCCAGCAGGTCCGGGACGGCGGACAATCAGCCCCAGCATTTT. This sequence joins TRBV6-1 and TRBJ1-5, with D maybe TRBD1 (5 bases). The CDR3 sequence is 15 residues long. Germline loops: CDR1 MNHNS, CDR2 SASEGT. Trimming left V 6 bases short and J 3 bases short, with 15 bases between.

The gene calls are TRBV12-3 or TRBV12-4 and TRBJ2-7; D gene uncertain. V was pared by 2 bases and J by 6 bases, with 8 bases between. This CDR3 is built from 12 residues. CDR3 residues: CASSLPGSEQYF. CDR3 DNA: TGTGCCAGCAGTTTACCCGGGTCCGAGCAGTACTTC.

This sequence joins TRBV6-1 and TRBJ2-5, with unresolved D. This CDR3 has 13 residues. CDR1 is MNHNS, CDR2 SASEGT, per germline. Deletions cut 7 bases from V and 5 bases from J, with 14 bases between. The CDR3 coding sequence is TGTGCCAGCATCGAGTGGGTCGTGGAGACCCAGTACTTC. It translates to CASIEWVVETQYF.

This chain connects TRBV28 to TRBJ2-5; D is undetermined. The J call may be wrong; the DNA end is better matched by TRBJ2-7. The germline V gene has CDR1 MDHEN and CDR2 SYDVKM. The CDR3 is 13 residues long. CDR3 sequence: CASSRLPRDEQYF. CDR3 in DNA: TGTGCCAGCAGTCGCCTACCTAGGGACGAGCAGTACTTC.